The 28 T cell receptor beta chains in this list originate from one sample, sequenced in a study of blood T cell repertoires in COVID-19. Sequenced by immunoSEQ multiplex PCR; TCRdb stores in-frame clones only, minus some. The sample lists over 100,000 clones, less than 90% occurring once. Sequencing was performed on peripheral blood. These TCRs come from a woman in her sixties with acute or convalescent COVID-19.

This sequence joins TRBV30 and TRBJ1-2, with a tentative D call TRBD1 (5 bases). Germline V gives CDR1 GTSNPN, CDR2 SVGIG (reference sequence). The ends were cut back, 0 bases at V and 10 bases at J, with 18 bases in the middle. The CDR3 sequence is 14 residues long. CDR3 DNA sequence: TGTGCCTGGAGTGTGTCGGGGGGAAGTAAACCCTACACCTTC. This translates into CAWSVSGGSKPYTF. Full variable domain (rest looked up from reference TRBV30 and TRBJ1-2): SQTIHQWPATLVQPVGSPLSLECTVEGTSNPNLYWYRQAAGRGLQLLFYSVGIGQISSEVPQNLSASRPQDRQFILSSKKLLLSDSGFYLCAWSVSGGSKPYTFGSGTRLTVV.

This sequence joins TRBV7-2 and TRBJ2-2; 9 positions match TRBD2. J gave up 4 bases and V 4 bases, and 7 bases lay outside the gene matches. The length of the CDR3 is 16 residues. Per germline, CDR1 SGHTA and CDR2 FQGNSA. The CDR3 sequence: CASSSRPSGVTGELFF. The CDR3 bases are TGTGCCAGCAGCTCCCGTCCTAGCGGGGTCACCGGGGAGCTGTTTTTT.

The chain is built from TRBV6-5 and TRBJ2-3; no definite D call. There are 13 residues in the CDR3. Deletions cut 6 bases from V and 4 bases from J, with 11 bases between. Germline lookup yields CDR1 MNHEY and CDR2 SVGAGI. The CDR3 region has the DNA TGTGCCAGCAGACGCCCCGGAGCAGATACGCAGTATTTT. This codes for CASRRPGADTQYF.

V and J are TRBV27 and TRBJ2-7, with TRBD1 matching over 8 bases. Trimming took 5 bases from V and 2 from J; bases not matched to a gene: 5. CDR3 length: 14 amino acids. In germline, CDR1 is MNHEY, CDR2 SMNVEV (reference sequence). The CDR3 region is CASSPWTGTYEQYF. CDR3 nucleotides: TGTGCCAGCAGTCCCTGGACAGGGACCTACGAGCAGTACTTC.

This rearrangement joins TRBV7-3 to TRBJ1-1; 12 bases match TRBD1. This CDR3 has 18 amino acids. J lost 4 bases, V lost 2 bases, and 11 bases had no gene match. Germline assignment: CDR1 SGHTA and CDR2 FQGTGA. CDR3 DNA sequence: TGTGCCAGCAGCTTAGATAAGGGACAGGGGGCGCGGTTCACTGAAGCTTTCTTT. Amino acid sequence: CASSLDKGQGARFTEAFF.

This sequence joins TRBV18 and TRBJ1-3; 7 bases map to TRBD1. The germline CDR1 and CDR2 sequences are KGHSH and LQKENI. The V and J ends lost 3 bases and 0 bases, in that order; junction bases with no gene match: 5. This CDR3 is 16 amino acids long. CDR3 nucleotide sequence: TGTGCCAGCTCACCGCAAAGGGACAGCTCTGGAAACACCATATATTTT. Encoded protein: CASSPQRDSSGNTIYF.

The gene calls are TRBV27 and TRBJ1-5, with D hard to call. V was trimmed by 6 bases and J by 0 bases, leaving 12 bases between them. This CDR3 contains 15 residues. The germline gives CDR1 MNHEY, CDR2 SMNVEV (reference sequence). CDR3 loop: CASSPWRDSNQPQHF. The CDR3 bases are TGTGCCAGCAGCCCCTGGCGGGATAGCAATCAGCCCCAGCATTTT.

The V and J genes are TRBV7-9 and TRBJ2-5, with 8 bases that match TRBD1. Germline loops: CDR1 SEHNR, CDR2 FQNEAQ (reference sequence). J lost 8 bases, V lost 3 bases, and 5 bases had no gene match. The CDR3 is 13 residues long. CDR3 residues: CASSLDRERTQYF. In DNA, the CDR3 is TGTGCCAGCAGCTTGGACAGGGAACGTACCCAGTACTTC.

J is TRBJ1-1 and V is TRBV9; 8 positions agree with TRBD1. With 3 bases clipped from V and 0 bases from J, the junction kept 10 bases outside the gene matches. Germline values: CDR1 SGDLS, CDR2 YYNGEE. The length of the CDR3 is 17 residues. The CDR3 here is CASSAEDRVRMNTEAFF. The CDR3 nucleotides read TGTGCCAGCAGCGCCGAGGACAGGGTTCGTATGAACACTGAAGCTTTCTTT. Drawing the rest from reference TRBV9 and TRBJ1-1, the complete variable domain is DSGVTQTPKHLITATGQRVTLRCSPRSGDLSVYWYQQSLDQGLQFLIQYYNGEERAKGNILERFSAQQFPDLHSELNLSSLELGDSALYFCASSAEDRVRMNTEAFFGQGTRLTVV.

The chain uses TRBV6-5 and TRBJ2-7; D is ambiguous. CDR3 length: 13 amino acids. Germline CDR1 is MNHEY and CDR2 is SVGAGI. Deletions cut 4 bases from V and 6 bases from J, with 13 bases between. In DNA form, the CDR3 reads TGTGCCAGCAGTTCCCTGCGAGGCGTCGAGCAGTACTTC. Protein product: CASSSLRGVEQYF.

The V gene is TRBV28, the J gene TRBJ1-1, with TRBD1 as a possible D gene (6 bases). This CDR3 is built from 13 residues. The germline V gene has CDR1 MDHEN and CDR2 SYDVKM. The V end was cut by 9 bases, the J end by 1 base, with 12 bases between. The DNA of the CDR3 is TGTGCCAGTGGGGACATCCCGAACACTGAAGCTTTCTTT. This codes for CASGDIPNTEAFF.

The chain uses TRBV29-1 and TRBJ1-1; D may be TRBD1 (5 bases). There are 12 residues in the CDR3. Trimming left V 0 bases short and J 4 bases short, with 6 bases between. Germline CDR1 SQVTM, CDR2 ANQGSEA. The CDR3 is CSVEDRVTEAFF. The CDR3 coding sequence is TGCAGCGTTGAAGACAGGGTCACTGAAGCTTTCTTT.

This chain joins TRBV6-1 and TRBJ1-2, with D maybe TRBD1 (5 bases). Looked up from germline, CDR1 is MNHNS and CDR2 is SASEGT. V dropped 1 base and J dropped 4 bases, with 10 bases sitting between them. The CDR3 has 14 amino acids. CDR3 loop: CASSEVGTGYGYTF. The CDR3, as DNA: TGTGCCAGCAGTGAAGTAGGCACAGGCTATGGCTACACCTTC.

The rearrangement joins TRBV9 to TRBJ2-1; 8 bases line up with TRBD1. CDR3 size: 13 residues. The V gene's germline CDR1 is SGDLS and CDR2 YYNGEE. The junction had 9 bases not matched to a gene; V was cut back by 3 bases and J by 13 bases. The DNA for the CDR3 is TGTGCCAGCAGCGAGTTCCAGGGGGCCATCCAGTTCTTC. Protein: CASSEFQGAIQFF.

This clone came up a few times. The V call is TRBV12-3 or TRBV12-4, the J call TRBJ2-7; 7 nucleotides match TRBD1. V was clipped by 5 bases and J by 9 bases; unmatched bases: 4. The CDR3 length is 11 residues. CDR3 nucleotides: TGTGCCAGCAGTCGGACAGGACGGCAGTACTTC. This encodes CASSRTGRQYF.

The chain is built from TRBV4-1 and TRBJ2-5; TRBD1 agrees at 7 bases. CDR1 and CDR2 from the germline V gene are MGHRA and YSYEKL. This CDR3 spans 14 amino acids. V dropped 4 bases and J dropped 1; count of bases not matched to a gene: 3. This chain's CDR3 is CASSLGQLQETQYF. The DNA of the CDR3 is TGCGCCAGCAGCCTGGGACAGCTCCAAGAGACCCAGTACTTC.

The CDR3 sequence: CASSLNSRGSTEAFF. Here the CDR3 DNA reads TGTGCCAGCAGTTTAAACTCCCGGGGGAGCACTGAAGCTTTCTTT. The gene calls are TRBV6-5 and TRBJ1-1; a weak D match, TRBD1 (5 bases). The germline gives CDR1 MNHEY, CDR2 SVGAGI. This CDR3 has 15 amino acids. V was pared by 4 bases and J by 4 bases, with 16 bases between.

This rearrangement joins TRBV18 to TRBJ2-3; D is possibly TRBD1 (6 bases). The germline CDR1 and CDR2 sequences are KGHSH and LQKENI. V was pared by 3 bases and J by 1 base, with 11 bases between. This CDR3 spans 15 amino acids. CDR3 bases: TGTGCCAGCTCACCCAGTTGGGGGCGCACAGATACGCAGTATTTT. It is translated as CASSPSWGRTDTQYF. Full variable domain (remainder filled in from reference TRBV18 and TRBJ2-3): NAGVMQNPRHLVRRRGQEARLRCSPMKGHSHVYWYRQLPEEGLKFMVYLQKENIIDESGMPKERFSAEFPKEGPSILRIQQVVRGDSAAYFCASSPSWGRTDTQYFGPGTRLTVL.

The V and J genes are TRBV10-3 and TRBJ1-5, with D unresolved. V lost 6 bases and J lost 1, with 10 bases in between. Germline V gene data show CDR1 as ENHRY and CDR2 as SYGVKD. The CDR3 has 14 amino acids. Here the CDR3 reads CAIRSDKSNQPQHF. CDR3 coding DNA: TGTGCCATCAGAAGTGACAAGAGCAATCAGCCCCAGCATTTT.

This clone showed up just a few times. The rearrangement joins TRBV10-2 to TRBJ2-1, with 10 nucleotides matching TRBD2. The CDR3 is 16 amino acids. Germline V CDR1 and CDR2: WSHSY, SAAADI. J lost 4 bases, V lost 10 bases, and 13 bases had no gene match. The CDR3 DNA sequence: TGCGCCACAAGAGGGCTAGCGGGGGAAATTTACAATGAGCAGTTCTTC. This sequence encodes CATRGLAGEIYNEQFF.

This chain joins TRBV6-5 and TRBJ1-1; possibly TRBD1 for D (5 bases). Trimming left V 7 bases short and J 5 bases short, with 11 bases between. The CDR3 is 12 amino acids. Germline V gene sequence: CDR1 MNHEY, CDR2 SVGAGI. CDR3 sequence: CASTPGGTEAFF. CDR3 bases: TGTGCCAGCACCCCCGGGGGGACTGAAGCTTTCTTT.

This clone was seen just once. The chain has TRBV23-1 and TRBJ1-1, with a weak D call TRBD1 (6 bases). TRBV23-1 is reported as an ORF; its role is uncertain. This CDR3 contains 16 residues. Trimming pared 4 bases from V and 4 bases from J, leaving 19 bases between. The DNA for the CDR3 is TGCGCCAGCAGTCTGTATCGGGGTCAGGGGCTCACTGAAGCTTTCTTT. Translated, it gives CASSLYRGQGLTEAFF.

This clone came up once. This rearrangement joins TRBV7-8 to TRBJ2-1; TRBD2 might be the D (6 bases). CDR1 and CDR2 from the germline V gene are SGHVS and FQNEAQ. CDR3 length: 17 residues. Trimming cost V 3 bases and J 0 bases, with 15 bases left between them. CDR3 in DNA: TGTGCCAGCAGCTTCAGACAGCCGACTAGCTCCTACAATGAGCAGTTCTTC. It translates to CASSFRQPTSSYNEQFF.

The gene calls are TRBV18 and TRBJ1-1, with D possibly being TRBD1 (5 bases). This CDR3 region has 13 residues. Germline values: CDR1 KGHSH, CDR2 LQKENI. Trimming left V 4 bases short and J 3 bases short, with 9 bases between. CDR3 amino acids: CASSRGGDTEAFF. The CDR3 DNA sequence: TGTGCCAGCTCACGGGGAGGGGACACTGAAGCTTTCTTT.

Written as DNA, the CDR3 is TGCGCCAGCGCCGGGACTAGCGGGAGATACAATGAGCAGTTCTTC. Residues: CASAGTSGRYNEQFF. This sequence joins TRBV10-2 and TRBJ2-1, with 14 bases matching TRBD2. Germline values: CDR1 WSHSY, CDR2 SAAADI. The CDR3 has 15 residues. The ends lost 8 bases at V and 4 bases at J; junction bases unmatched: 4.

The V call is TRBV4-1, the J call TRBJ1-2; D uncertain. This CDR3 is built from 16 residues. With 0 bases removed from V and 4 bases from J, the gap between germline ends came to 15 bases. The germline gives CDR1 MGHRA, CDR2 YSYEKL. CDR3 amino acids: CASSQDRPAVSYGYTF. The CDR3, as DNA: TGCGCCAGCAGCCAAGATCGTCCAGCGGTGAGCTATGGCTACACCTTC.

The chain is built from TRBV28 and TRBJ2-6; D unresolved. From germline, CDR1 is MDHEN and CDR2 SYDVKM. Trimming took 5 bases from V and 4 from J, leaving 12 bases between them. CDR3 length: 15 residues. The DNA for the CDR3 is TGTGCCAGCAGTACCAGGTCGTGGGGGGCCAACGTCCTGACTTTC. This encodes CASSTRSWGANVLTF.

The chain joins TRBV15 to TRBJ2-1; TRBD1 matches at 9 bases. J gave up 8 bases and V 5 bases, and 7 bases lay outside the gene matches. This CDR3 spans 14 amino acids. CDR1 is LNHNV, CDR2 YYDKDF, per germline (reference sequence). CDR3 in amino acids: CATSGSNRGHEQFF. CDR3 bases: TGTGCCACCAGCGGCTCAAACAGGGGGCATGAGCAGTTCTTC.